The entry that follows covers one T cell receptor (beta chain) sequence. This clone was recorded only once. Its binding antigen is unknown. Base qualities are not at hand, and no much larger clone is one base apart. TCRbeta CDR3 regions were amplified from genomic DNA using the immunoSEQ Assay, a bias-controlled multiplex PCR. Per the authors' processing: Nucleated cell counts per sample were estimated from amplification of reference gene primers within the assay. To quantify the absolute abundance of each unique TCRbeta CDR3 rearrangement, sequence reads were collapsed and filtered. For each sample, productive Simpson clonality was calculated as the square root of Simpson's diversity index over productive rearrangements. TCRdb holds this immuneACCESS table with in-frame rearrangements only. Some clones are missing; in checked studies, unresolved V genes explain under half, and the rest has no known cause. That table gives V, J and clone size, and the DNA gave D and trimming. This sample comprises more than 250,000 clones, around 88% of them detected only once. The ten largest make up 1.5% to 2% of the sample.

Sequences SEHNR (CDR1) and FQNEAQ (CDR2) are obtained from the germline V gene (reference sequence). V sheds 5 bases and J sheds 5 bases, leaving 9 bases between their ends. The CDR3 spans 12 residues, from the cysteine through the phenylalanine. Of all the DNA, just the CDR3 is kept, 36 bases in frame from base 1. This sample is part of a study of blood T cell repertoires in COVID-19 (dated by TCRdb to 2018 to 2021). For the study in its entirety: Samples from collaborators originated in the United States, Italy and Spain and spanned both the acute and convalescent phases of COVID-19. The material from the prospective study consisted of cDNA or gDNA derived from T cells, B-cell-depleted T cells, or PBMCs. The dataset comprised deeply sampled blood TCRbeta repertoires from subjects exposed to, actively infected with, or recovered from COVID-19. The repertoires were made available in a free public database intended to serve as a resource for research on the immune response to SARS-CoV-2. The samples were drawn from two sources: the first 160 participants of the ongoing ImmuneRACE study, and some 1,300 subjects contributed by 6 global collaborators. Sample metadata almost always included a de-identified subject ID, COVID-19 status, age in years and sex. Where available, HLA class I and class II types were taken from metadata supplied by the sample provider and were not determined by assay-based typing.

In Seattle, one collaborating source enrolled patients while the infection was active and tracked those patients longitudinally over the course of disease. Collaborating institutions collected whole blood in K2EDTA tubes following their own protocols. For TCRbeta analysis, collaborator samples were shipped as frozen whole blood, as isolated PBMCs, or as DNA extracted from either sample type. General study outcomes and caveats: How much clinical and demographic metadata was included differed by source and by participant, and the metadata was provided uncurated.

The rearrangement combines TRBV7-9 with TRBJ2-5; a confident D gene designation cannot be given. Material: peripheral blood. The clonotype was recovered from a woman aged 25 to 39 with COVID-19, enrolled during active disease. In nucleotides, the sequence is TGTGCCAGCAGCCCTCTGCGGGAGACCCAGTACTTC. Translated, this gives CASSPLRETQYF.